This T cell receptor beta chain was found in a study of early T cells in non-severe SARS-CoV-2 infection. The overall study: Sequencing of unsorted whole blood was done on bulk RNA, leaving chains unpaired. The study's findings and limits: Matching against VDJdb likely underestimated virus-specific expansions, favoring anti-spike CD8.

The CDR3 sequence is 18 residues long. Germline CDR1 reads SEHNR; CDR2 reads FQNEAQ (reference sequence). The V gene end was trimmed by 1 base and the J gene end by 6 bases; junction bases not matched to a gene: 15. A remark on this clonotype: The antigen is undetermined.

Separate cDNA molecules each had unique molecular identifiers attached to them. Using its own MiXCR run on the 5' RACE reads, TCRdb lists one record per CDR3 protein. The sample lists about 42,000 distinct CDR3 sequences, 5% to 6.5% seen once, with around 7.7% in the top ten. The chain uses TRBV7-9 and TRBJ2-3; 8 bases are a match to TRBD2. The input for sequencing was whole blood, taken at baseline. This receptor was identified in an adult who was a healthcare worker with PCR-confirmed SARS-CoV-2 infection or an uninfected control (not recorded which). The CDR3 DNA sequence: TGTGCCAGCAGCTTAGGGAATGAGCGGGGGATAAATTTGGATACGCAGTATTTT. Amino acid sequence: CASSLGNERGINLDTQYF. The variable domain in full, with the rest retrieved from reference TRBV7-9 and TRBJ2-3, is DTGVSQNPRHKITKRGQNVTFRCDPISEHNRLYWYRQTLGQGPEFLTYFQNEAQLEKSRLLSDRFSAERPKGSFSTLEIQRTEQGDSAMYLCASSLGNERGINLDTQYFGPGTRLTVL.